The subject of this entry is one T cell receptor beta chain. This entry comes from a study of blood T cell repertoires in COVID-19. Study information: Italy, Spain and the United States were the sources of the convalescent and acute COVID-19 samples. Sources were T cells, B-cell-depleted T cells, or PBMCs; the material itself was cDNA or gDNA.

CDR1 is LGHNA, CDR2 YSLEER, per germline. The V end lost 0 bases, the J end lost 8 bases, and 13 bases lay between the germline ends. The CDR3 has 15 amino acids. In the source study's methods: Reference gene primer amplification in the assay estimated nucleated cell counts. Profiled with immunoSEQ multiplex PCR; TCRdb holds only in-frame clones, not every one. V and J calls and clone size come straight from that table; D and trimming were deduced from the DNA. Here the sample spans tens of thousands of clones, around four fifths being singletons. The sequenced sample was peripheral blood. This sequence joins TRBV4-3 and TRBJ1-4, with unresolved D. This receptor was identified in a human donor in a cohort sampled during active COVID-19. In DNA, the CDR3 is TGCGCCAGCAGCCAAGATCGCCTCCGTCGGGAAAAACTGTTTTTT. Protein: CASSQDRLRREKLFF.